The sequence of this T cell receptor (beta chain) was determined in a study of cytotoxic CD8 clonotypes in ibrutinib-treated CLL. About the study: It was after a median about 11 months of treatment, range 6 to 36, that response samples were taken.

Here immunoSEQ multiplex PCR was the method, and the copy in TCRdb shows in-frame clones only, minus some. Of roughly 330,000 clones in the sample, roughly two thirds were seen once. Study findings and constraints: The public clonotypes identified were infrequent and showed contraction or stability on treatment.

As regards this clone: The antigen remains unidentified.

Sequencing used PBMCs, obtained after 36 months of ibrutinib treatment. This receptor was obtained from a human donor with chronic lymphocytic leukemia.

CDR3 DNA sequence: TGCGCCAGCAGCCGAGATTTGGGACTAGCGGGAGTAGATACGCAGTATTTT. Translated, it gives CASSRDLGLAGVDTQYF. The gene calls are TRBV4-3 and TRBJ2-3; 14 bases align to TRBD2. After removal of 4 bases from V and 5 bases from J, the junction contained 8 bases not matched to a gene. This CDR3 region has 17 residues. Looked up from germline, CDR1 is LGHNA and CDR2 is YSLEER.